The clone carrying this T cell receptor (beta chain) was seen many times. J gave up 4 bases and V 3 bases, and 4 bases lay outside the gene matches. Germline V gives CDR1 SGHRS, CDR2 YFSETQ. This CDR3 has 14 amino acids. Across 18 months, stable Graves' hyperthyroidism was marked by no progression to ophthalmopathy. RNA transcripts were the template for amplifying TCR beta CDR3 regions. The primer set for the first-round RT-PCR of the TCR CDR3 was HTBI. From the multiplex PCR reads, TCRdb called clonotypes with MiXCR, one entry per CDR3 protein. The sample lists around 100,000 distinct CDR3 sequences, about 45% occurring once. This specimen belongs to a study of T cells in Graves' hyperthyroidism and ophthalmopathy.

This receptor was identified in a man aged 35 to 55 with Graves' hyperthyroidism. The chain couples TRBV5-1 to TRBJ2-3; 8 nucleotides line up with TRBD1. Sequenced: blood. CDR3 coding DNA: TGCGCCAGCAGCTCGGCAGGGGGCCCAGATACGCAGTATTTT. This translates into CASSSAGGPDTQYF.